This T cell receptor (beta chain) was observed in a study of cytomegalovirus exposure and HLA in healthy donors. Vbeta (60) and Jbeta (13) primers were used in the PCR. Libraries were prepared by immunoSEQ multiplex PCR; TCRdb keeps only in-frame clonotypes and omits some of them. The sample consists of more than 60,000 clones, about four fifths of them appearing once. This CDR3 spans 16 amino acids. The source material was PBMCs. This chain joins TRBV1 and TRBJ2-1; the table gives TRBD2 as D, unverified against the DNA. TRBV1 represents a pseudogene. The TCR was taken from a woman aged 25-40 years in good health and CMV-seronegative. The DNA for the CDR3 is TGCACCAGCAGCCAAGATTCGTGGGAGGGGTACAATGAGCAGTTCTTC. Residues: CTSSQDSWEGYNEQFF.